This TCR beta chain was captured in a study of T cell repertoires in cytomegalovirus infection. About the research overall: Newly reported HLA-C-restricted and thoroughly characterized HLA-B-restricted CMV epitopes were employed. Evidence of both CMV infection and a matching HLA type came from public TCR beta signatures. General study points: Predominance within the ex vivo response was attributable to HLA-C-restricted CMV-specific TCR beta clonotypes. Carriers of CMV plus the relevant HLA were identified by cumulative public TCR beta family frequency.

V was clipped by 2 bases and J by 5 bases, with 16 bases between them. CDR3 size: 15 residues. CDR1 SGHAT and CDR2 FQDESV come from the germline V gene (reference sequence). MiXCR, applied by TCRdb to the reads, yields one record per CDR3 protein. The profile shows around 89,000 distinct CDR3 sequences, less than 30% of them singletons. On this clonotype: Its matching antigen is unknown.

This chain uses TRBV11-1 with TRBJ2-7, with D uncertain. This sequence was found in a human donor in good health (CMV status not recorded). Some clones in this sample may be carry-over from other donors' samples. The sample here was CD8+ T cells from cultured PBMCs, taken from culture after CMV antigen stimulation. The DNA for the CDR3 is TGTGCCAGCAGCTTAAATTCGGGTGGGGTGGACGAGCAGTACTTC. Protein: CASSLNSGGVDEQYF.